The T cell receptor beta chain described here comes from a study of shared clonotypes between healthy human individuals. Study-level information: Researchers assigned three CD4 naive, three CD4 memory, two CD8 naive and one CD8 memory plate to each donor.

Terminally differentiated effector memory CD45RA+ cells were excluded from the naive CD8 cells, which were CD45RO-negative and positively selected for CCR7. Each sorted subset replicate got 200 ng genomic DNA, tens of thousands of genomes. In the authors' methods: There were no quality scores in the junction-only immunoSEQ sequences, so filtering differed. Generated by immunoSEQ multiplex PCR, the TCRdb table keeps only in-frame clones and is missing some. That table furnishes V, J and clone size, whereas the DNA furnished D and trimming. Found here are roughly 2 million clones, less than 95% of them singletons; the top ten hold roughly 1%. The CDR3 has 15 residues. Trimming took 3 bases from V and 0 from J, leaving 13 bases between them. Germline V gene data show CDR1 as SQVTM and CDR2 as ANQGSEA.

The rearrangement uses TRBV29-1 and TRBJ2-3; no definite D call. The TCR comes from a man aged 18 to 30 in good health. The sequenced sample consisted of naive CD8+ T cells sorted from blood. Here the CDR3 reads CSVDGQVLSTDTQYF. CDR3 in DNA: TGCAGCGTTGACGGGCAGGTCCTTAGCACAGATACGCAGTATTTT.